The 31 T cell receptor beta chains presented below share a single source sample, sequenced in a study of blood T cell repertoires in COVID-19. Data came from immunoSEQ multiplex PCR; TCRdb stores just in-frame clones and leaves some out. In the table there are over 120,000 clones, approximately 79% of which are singletons. Specimen: PBMCs or T cells enriched from blood (not recorded which). All receptors derive from a woman in her forties or fifties who had recovered from COVID-19.

This clone was seen only once. The chain couples TRBV7-2 to TRBJ2-7; D gene unclear. The CDR3 is made up of 15 amino acids. Trimming left V 2 bases short and J 3 bases short, with 14 bases between. Germline lookup yields CDR1 SGHTA and CDR2 FQGNSA. The CDR3 sequence: CASSLSGPVFYEQYF. In DNA, the CDR3 is TGTGCCAGCAGCTTATCAGGTCCAGTGTTCTACGAGCAGTACTTC.

V and J are TRBV10-1 and TRBJ1-1; tentative D call: TRBD1 (6 bases). V was clipped by 6 bases and J by 4 bases, with 24 bases between them. There are 17 residues in the CDR3. Per the germline V gene, CDR1 is WNHNN and CDR2 is SYGVQD (reference sequence). This chain's CDR3 is CASRLRHRERGGTEAFF. The CDR3 DNA reads TGCGCCAGCAGGTTGAGACACAGGGAGCGGGGGGGCACTGAAGCTTTCTTT.

V usage is TRBV3-1 (or the pseudogene TRBV3-2) and J usage is TRBJ2-1, with TRBD2 identical over 9 bases. With V trimmed by 4 bases and J by 4 bases, 8 bases remained unmatched. CDR3 length: 16 residues. In germline, CDR1 is LGHDT, CDR2 YNNKEL (reference sequence). This CDR3 reads CASSLGGGAIYNEQFF. Here the CDR3 DNA reads TGTGCCAGCAGCCTCGGCGGGGGGGCGATATACAATGAGCAGTTCTTC.

This rearrangement joins TRBV7-9 to TRBJ2-1; D is perhaps TRBD2 (6 bases). CDR1 is SEHNR, CDR2 FQNEAQ, per germline (reference sequence). This CDR3 region has 15 residues. V was pared by 2 bases and J by 5 bases, with 13 bases between. This CDR3 reads CASSLRGSPHNEQFF. The CDR3 region has the DNA TGTGCCAGCAGCTTACGGGGGAGTCCCCACAATGAGCAGTTCTTC.

The genes are TRBV19 and TRBJ1-4, with no clear D. This CDR3 has 14 amino acids. CDR1 is LNHDA and CDR2 is SQIVND in the germline V gene (reference sequence). V was clipped by 3 bases and J by 8 bases, with 13 bases between them. CDR3 in amino acids: CASSIAGLGEKLFF. The CDR3 DNA is TGTGCCAGTAGTATTGCAGGATTAGGCGAAAAACTGTTTTTT.

The chain combines TRBV19 with TRBJ2-7; D perhaps matches TRBD1 (6 bases). V was trimmed by 3 bases and J by 7 bases, leaving 34 bases between them. This CDR3 is built from 20 residues. From germline, CDR1 is LNHDA and CDR2 SQIVND (reference sequence). CDR3 in DNA: TGTGCCAGTAGTATTCTTCGTAAGACAGGCTATATCCGAATCTTGCGGGAGCAGTACTTC. This codes for CASSILRKTGYIRILREQYF.

The chain recombines TRBV7-2 with TRBJ2-5, with 11 bases fitting TRBD2. CDR1 and CDR2 from the germline V gene are SGHTA and FQGNSA. The V segment lost 5 bases and the J segment 3 bases; nucleotides outside the gene matches: 5. The CDR3 is 15 residues long. The CDR3 spells CASSPLLAGEETQYF. In DNA form, the CDR3 reads TGTGCCAGCAGCCCCCTACTAGCGGGGGAAGAGACCCAGTACTTC.

In its sample, this clone was seen once. The V call is TRBV7-2, the J call TRBJ1-4; the D is unclear. This CDR3 is 15 amino acids long. V lost 4 bases and J lost 7, with 16 bases in between. Germline CDR1 and CDR2: SGHTA and FQGNSA. CDR3 protein: CASSSIFEGSEKLFF. The CDR3 coding sequence is TGTGCCAGCAGCTCAATCTTCGAGGGAAGTGAAAAACTGTTTTTT.

This chain uses TRBV6-5 with TRBJ1-6; tentative D call: TRBD1 (5 bases). This CDR3 region has 14 residues. Germline lookup yields CDR1 MNHEY and CDR2 SVGAGI. V was trimmed by 5 bases and J by 9 bases, leaving 14 bases between them. The CDR3 is CASSRGRRGSPLHF. The CDR3 DNA sequence: TGTGCCAGCAGTCGTGGACGGAGGGGTTCACCCCTCCACTTT.

The chain combines TRBV7-8 with TRBJ2-5, with 9 bases that match TRBD1. V dropped 1 base and J dropped 2; count of bases not matched to a gene: 8. CDR3 size: 17 residues. Germline V gene sequence: CDR1 SGHVS, CDR2 FQNEAQ. The chain's CDR3 is CASSLVLGQGDQETQYF. As DNA, the CDR3 is TGTGCCAGCAGCTTAGTGCTGGGACAGGGCGATCAAGAGACCCAGTACTTC.

The J gene is TRBJ1-2, the V gene TRBV4-1; TRBD1 might be the D (6 bases). The CDR3 spans 15 residues. The ends were cut back, 3 bases at V and 8 bases at J, with 19 bases in the middle. The V gene's germline CDR1 is MGHRA and CDR2 YSYEKL. CDR3 in amino acids: CASSQMDSSGRGYTF. DNA for the CDR3: TGCGCCAGCAGCCAGATGGACAGCTCCGGAAGGGGCTACACCTTC.

The chain uses TRBV6-5 and TRBJ1-1; no clear D gene. CDR1 and CDR2 from the germline V gene are MNHEY and SVGAGI. The CDR3 has 14 amino acids. V dropped 6 bases and J dropped 2 bases, with 13 bases sitting between them. The CDR3 bases are TGTGCCAGCAGCTTTCGAACCAGTAACACTGAAGCTTTCTTT. Its translation is CASSFRTSNTEAFF.

In its sample, this clone was seen once. The chain employs TRBV7-2 and TRBJ2-3; D call uncertain. This CDR3 contains 15 residues. V lost 1 base to trimming and J lost 2 bases, with 10 bases between them. Germline assignment: CDR1 SGHTA and CDR2 FQGNSA. CDR3 nucleotide sequence: TGTGCCAGCAGCTTAGGGGCCCGCACCACAGATACGCAGTATTTT. This gives the protein CASSLGARTTDTQYF.

This rearrangement joins TRBV2 to TRBJ1-6, with a tentative D call TRBD1 (6 bases). The CDR3 has 16 amino acids. V gave up 6 bases and J gave up 0 bases, with 12 bases separating them. Germline V gene lookup returns CDR1 SNHLY and CDR2 FYNNEI. The CDR3 nucleotides are TGTGCCAGCAGCGAACAGGGAAGCTCCTATAATTCACCCCTCCACTTT. Translating it yields CASSEQGSSYNSPLHF.

This clone showed up just a few times. The rearrangement uses TRBV25-1 and TRBJ2-2; D is perhaps TRBD1 (6 bases). Trimming shortened V by 5 bases and J by 5 bases, and 15 bases separated the two germline ends. The CDR3 has 15 residues. CDR1 is MGHDK, CDR2 SYGVNS, per germline. The CDR3 DNA is TGTGCCAGCAGTCCGGCAGGGGCGTGGACCGGGGAGCTGTTTTTT. This encodes CASSPAGAWTGELFF.

The J gene is TRBJ2-1, the V gene TRBV24-1; possibly TRBD2 for D (6 bases). Trimming removed 10 bases from V and 8 bases from J, with 14 bases in between. CDR1 KGHDR and CDR2 SFDVKD come from the germline V gene. CDR3 length equals 12 residues. The CDR3 coding sequence is TGTGCCACGTCGGAGGGATGGGATGAGCAGTTCTTC. This encodes CATSEGWDEQFF.

This clone appeared a few times. The chain uses TRBV5-1 and TRBJ1-4; TRBD1 matches at 9 bases. The CDR3 runs 16 residues. Trimming at V came to 4 bases and at J to 7 bases, leaving 11 bases not matched to a gene. Germline CDR1 reads SGHRS; CDR2 reads YFSETQ. As DNA, the CDR3 is TGCGCCAGCAGCCGTCAAACAGGGGGCGGAAGTGAAAAACTGTTTTTT. This sequence encodes CASSRQTGGGSEKLFF.

The chain employs TRBV5-1 and TRBJ2-5, with a possible D match to TRBD1 (7 bases). The CDR3 runs to 14 residues. Trimming took 2 bases from V and 5 from J, leaving 13 bases between them. Germline lookup yields CDR1 SGHRS and CDR2 YFSETQ. The CDR3 nucleotides are TGCGCCAGCAGCTTTCCAGGGGGGAGGGAGACCCAGTACTTC. It yields the protein CASSFPGGRETQYF.

This rearrangement joins TRBV18 to TRBJ2-1, with no clear D. There are 13 residues in the CDR3. Germline CDR1 reads KGHSH; CDR2 reads LQKENI. Trimming took off 1 base at V and 8 bases at J, with 9 bases between the two ends. CDR3 sequence reads: CASSPRAVDEQFF. CDR3 sequence (DNA): TGTGCCAGCTCACCACGTGCCGTAGATGAGCAGTTCTTC.

The V gene is TRBV18, the J gene TRBJ2-1; 11 positions match TRBD2. V lost 1 base, J lost 5 bases, and 4 bases stayed unmatched. Germline-derived CDR1 and CDR2 are KGHSH and LQKENI. The CDR3 runs 16 residues. In DNA form, the CDR3 reads TGTGCCAGCTCACCACGACTAGCGGGAAACAACAATGAGCAGTTCTTC. Translating it yields CASSPRLAGNNNEQFF.

CDR3 sequence: CASSYLTGVSGNTIYF. The CDR3 DNA reads as TGTGCCAGCAGTTACCTTACAGGGGTCTCTGGAAACACCATATATTTT. V gene TRBV5-6 combines with J gene TRBJ1-3; 7 nucleotides match TRBD1. The CDR3 consists of 16 residues. CDR1 and CDR2 from the germline V gene are SGHDT and YYEEEE. V trimming: 5 bases; J trimming: 0 bases; junction bases outside the gene matches: 8.

This rearrangement joins TRBV29-1 to TRBJ1-1, with D maybe TRBD1 (5 bases). Trimming shortened V by 5 bases and J by 0 bases, and 13 bases separated the two germline ends. Per the germline V gene, CDR1 is SQVTM and CDR2 is ANQGSEA. This CDR3 is built from 14 residues. The CDR3 coding sequence is TGCAGCGTTCCTTCGGCGGGGGTGAACACTGAAGCTTTCTTT. Translation: CSVPSAGVNTEAFF.

This clone was observed a few times. The chain joins TRBV7-8 to TRBJ1-2, with D hard to call. The CDR3 consists of 13 residues. V lost 5 bases and J lost 0, with 7 bases in between. CDR1 and CDR2 (germline): SGHVS, FQNEAQ. The CDR3 DNA sequence: TGTGCCAGCAGCCGGACTCCTAACTATGGCTACACCTTC. This gives the protein CASSRTPNYGYTF.

V gene TRBV19 combines with J gene TRBJ1-2; TRBD1 matches at 8 bases. The CDR3 contains 11 residues. Germline-derived CDR1 and CDR2 are LNHDA and SQIVND (reference sequence). With 6 bases clipped from V and 7 bases from J, the junction kept 1 base outside the gene matches. CDR3 DNA: TGTGCCAGTAGCGACAGGGGTGGCTACACCTTC. Amino acids: CASSDRGGYTF. The full variable domain, with the rest looked up from reference TRBV19 and TRBJ1-2, is DGGITQSPKYLFRKEGQNVTLSCEQNLNHDAMYWYRQDPGQGLRLIYYSQIVNDFQKGDIAEGYSVSREKKESFPLTVTSAQKNPTAFYLCASSDRGGYTFGSGTRLTVV.

The chain joins TRBV7-9 to TRBJ2-2; TRBD1 matches 8 bases. The CDR3 has 15 amino acids. V was pared by 3 bases and J by 4 bases, with 4 bases of the junction left unmatched. Germline loops: CDR1 SEHNR, CDR2 FQNEAQ (reference sequence). The CDR3 bases are TGTGCCAGCAGCTTCCCGACAGGGGCCACCGGGGAGCTGTTTTTT. It translates to CASSFPTGATGELFF.

The V call is TRBV9, the J call TRBJ1-1; no definite D call. Germline CDR1 and CDR2: SGDLS and YYNGEE. CDR3 length: 13 amino acids. Trimming stripped 0 bases from V and 6 bases from J, with 9 bases between. The CDR3 reads CASSVEAGSEAFF. The CDR3 DNA sequence: TGTGCCAGCAGCGTAGAAGCGGGGTCTGAAGCTTTCTTT.

The gene calls are TRBV19 and TRBJ1-1, with no clear D. The CDR3 sequence is 14 residues long. Trimming removed 0 bases at V and 1 base at J, with 6 bases between. Germline values: CDR1 LNHDA, CDR2 SQIVND (reference sequence). In DNA form, the CDR3 reads TGTGCCAGTAGTATAGATCCGAGGAACACTGAAGCTTTCTTT. It encodes CASSIDPRNTEAFF.

The chain has TRBV11-3 and TRBJ2-2; TRBD2 matches at 9 bases. V trimming: 4 bases; J trimming: 8 bases; junction bases outside the gene matches: 20. CDR3 size: 19 residues. Germline V gene sequence: CDR1 SGHNT, CDR2 YENEEA. The CDR3 coding sequence is TGTGCCAGCAGCTCCATTAGCGGGGGCCTAGGACTGGGAACTGGGGAGCTGTTTTTT. Residues: CASSSISGGLGLGTGELFF.

This clone was recorded at least ten times. V usage is TRBV5-5 and J usage is TRBJ1-5, with TRBD1 as a possible D gene (5 bases). The CDR3 consists of 13 residues. V was clipped by 4 bases and J by 5 bases, with 10 bases between them. CDR1 and CDR2 from the germline V gene are SGHKS and YYEKEE (reference sequence). CDR3 residues: CASSLGGDQPQHF. The CDR3 DNA sequence: TGTGCCAGCAGCCTGGGGGGGGATCAGCCCCAGCATTTT. The full variable domain, in which reference TRBV5-5 and TRBJ1-5 provide the parts outside the CDR3, is DAGVTQSPTHLIKTRGQQVTLRCSPISGHKSVSWYQQVLGQGPQFIFQYYEKEERGRGNFPDRFSARQFPNYSSELNVNALLLGDSALYLCASSLGGDQPQHFGDGTRLSIL.

This rearrangement joins TRBV5-4 to TRBJ2-2; 8 bases align to TRBD2. Losses at the gene ends were 2 bases for V and 6 bases for J; bases not matched to a gene: 15. CDR3 size: 18 residues. Germline CDR1 is SGHNT and CDR2 is YYREEE (reference sequence). The chain's CDR3 is CASSFSSGLLGIPGELFF. CDR3 nucleotides: TGTGCCAGCAGCTTCTCTAGCGGGCTCCTAGGGATCCCCGGGGAGCTGTTTTTT. The full variable domain, rest sourced from reference TRBV5-4 and TRBJ2-2, is ETGVTQSPTHLIKTRGQQVTLRCSSQSGHNTVSWYQQALGQGPQFIFQYYREEENGRGNFPPRFSGLQFPNYSSELNVNALELDDSALYLCASSFSSGLLGIPGELFFGEGSRLTVL.

This clone occurred a few times. This chain joins TRBV27 and TRBJ2-7, with D possibly matching TRBD1 (5 bases). This CDR3 contains 14 residues. Germline V gene lookup returns CDR1 MNHEY and CDR2 SMNVEV (reference sequence). V dropped 3 bases and J dropped 7 bases, with 16 bases sitting between them. The CDR3 loop is CASSFGAWVQEQYF. CDR3 bases: TGTGCCAGCAGTTTTGGGGCCTGGGTTCAGGAGCAGTACTTC.